This TCR beta chain derives from a study of OX40 agonist ivuxolimab in advanced cancers. Study as a whole: Ivuxolimab was delivered to patients intravenously every 2 weeks at doses spanning 0.01 to 10 mg/kg. Partial responses were achieved by three patients, of whom one had hepatocellular carcinoma and two had cutaneous melanoma.

V was pared by 5 bases and J by 2 bases, with 8 bases between. This CDR3 comprises 13 residues. CDR1 is SGHVS, CDR2 FQNEAQ, per germline. Sequencing was performed with immunoSEQ multiplex PCR; in TCRdb, only in-frame clones are kept and a portion is missing. The table shows 55,000 to 65,000 clones, with 77% occurring only once. Whole-study results and caveats: With doses of 0.1 to 3.0 mg/kg, CD4+ and CD8+ blood T cells had undergone clonal expansion by week 6. Fewer expanded clones were found on average in CD4+ than in CD8+ T cells.

Note on this clone: Its antigen is not identified. The sample contains more than one DNA sequence encoding this CDR3.

The clonotype comes from an adult with an advanced solid tumor such as melanoma, head and neck, liver or kidney cancer. The genes are TRBV7-8 and TRBJ2-3, with unresolved D. The material was CD4+ or CD8+ T cells sorted from blood, obtained in a trial of the OX40 agonist ivuxolimab. Here the CDR3 reads CASSPSTTDTQYF. CDR3 nucleotide sequence: TGTGCCAGCAGCCCTTCTACCACAGATACGCAGTATTTT. Full variable domain (outside the CDR3, taken from reference TRBV7-8 and TRBJ2-3): GAGVSQSPRYKVAKRGQDVALRCDPISGHVSLFWYQQALGQGPEFLTYFQNEAQLDKSGLPSDRFFAERPEGSVSTLKIQRTQQEDSAVYLCASSPSTTDTQYFGPGTRLTVL.